Listed here is a single T cell receptor beta chain. The sample belongs to a study of cytotoxic CD8 clonotypes in ibrutinib-treated CLL. The table came from immunoSEQ multiplex PCR; TCRdb's copy has only in-frame clones and leaves some out. The profile shows nearly 300,000 clones, approximately 76% of them singletons. The starting material was PBMCs, obtained at disease progression, from a patient treated with ibrutinib. The clonotype comes from a human donor with chronic lymphocytic leukemia.

CDR3 coding DNA: TGTGCCAGCAGCCTACCCCTTAGGGTTGGAGAGACCCAGTACTTC. Protein product: CASSLPLRVGETQYF. V and J are TRBV28 and TRBJ2-5; no reliable D call. This CDR3 is 15 amino acids long. Germline CDR1 reads MDHEN; CDR2 reads SYDVKM. V was cut by 6 bases and J by 4 bases, with 18 bases left in between.